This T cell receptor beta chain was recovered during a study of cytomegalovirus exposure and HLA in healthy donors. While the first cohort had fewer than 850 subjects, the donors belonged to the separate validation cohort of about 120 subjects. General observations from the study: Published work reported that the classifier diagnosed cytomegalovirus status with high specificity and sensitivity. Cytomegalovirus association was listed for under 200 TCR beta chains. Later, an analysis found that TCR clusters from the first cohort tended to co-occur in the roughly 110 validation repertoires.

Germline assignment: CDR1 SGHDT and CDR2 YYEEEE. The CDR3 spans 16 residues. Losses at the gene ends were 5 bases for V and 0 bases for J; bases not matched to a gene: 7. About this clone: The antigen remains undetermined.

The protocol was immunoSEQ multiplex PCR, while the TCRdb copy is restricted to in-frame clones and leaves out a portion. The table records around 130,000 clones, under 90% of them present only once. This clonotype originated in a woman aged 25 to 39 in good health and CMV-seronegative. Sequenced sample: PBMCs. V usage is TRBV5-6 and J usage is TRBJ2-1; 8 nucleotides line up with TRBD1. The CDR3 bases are TGTGCCAGCAGTATTGGCAGGGGGCCCTCCTACAATGAGCAGTTCTTC. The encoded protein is CASSIGRGPSYNEQFF.